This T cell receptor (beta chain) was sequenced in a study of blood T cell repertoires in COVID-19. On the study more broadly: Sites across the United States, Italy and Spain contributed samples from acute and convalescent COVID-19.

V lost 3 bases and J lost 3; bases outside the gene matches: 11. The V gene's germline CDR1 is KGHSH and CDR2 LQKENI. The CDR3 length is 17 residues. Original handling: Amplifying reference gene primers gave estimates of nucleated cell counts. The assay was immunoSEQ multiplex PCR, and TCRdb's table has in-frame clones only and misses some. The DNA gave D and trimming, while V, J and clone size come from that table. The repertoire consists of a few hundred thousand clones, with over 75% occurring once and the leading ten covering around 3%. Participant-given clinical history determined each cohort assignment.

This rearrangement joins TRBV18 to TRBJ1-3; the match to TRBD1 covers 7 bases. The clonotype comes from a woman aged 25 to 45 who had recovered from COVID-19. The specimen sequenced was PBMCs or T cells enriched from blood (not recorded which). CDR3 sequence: CASSPRDLGQYGNTIYF. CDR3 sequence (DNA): TGTGCCAGCTCACCCCGGGATTTGGGACAGTATGGAAACACCATATATTTT.